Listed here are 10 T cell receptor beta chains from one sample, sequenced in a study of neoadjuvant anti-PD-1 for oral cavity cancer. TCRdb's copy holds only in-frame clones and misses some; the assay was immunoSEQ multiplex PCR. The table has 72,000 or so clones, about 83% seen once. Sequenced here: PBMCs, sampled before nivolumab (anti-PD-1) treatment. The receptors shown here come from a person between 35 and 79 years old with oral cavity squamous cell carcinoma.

The CDR3 DNA sequence: TGTGCCAGCAATCCCGGACAGGATTACGAGCAGTACTTC. Residues: CASNPGQDYEQYF. The J gene is TRBJ2-7, the V gene TRBV28; 7 nucleotides agree with TRBD1. CDR1 and CDR2 from the germline V gene are MDHEN and SYDVKM. The trim removed 7 bases at V and 4 bases at J, leaving 7 bases unmatched. The CDR3 consists of 13 residues.

Written as DNA, the CDR3 is TGTGCCACTGCACGGATGGCTGAGCAGTTCTTC. Translation gives CATARMAEQFF. The chain couples TRBV6-1 to TRBJ2-1; D remains ambiguous. Germline loops: CDR1 MNHNS, CDR2 SASEGT. V lost 10 bases to trimming and J lost 9 bases, with 13 bases between them. This CDR3 is built from 11 residues.

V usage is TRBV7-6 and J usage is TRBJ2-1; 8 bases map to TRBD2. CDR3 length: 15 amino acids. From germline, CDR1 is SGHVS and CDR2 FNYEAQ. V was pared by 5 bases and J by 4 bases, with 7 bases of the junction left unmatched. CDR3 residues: CASSPLADLYNEQFF. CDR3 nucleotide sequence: TGTGCCAGCAGCCCACTAGCGGACCTGTACAATGAGCAGTTCTTC.

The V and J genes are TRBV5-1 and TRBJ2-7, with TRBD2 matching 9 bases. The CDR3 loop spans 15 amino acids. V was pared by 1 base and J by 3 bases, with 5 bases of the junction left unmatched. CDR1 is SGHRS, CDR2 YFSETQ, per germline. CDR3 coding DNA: TGCGCCAGCAGCTTGTCTGCTAGCGGGGTCTACGAGCAGTACTTC. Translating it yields CASSLSASGVYEQYF.

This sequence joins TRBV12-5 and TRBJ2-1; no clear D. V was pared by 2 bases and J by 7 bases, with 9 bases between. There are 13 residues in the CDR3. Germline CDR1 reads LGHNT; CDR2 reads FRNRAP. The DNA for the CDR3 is TGTGCTAGTGGTTTGAAAACGAGAAATGAGCAGTTCTTC. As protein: CASGLKTRNEQFF.

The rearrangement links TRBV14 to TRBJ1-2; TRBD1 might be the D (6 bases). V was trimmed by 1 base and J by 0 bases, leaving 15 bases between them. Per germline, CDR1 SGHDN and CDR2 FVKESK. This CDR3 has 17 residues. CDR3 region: CASSQGGIGTPNYGYTF. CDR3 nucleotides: TGTGCCAGCAGCCAAGGAGGGATAGGGACACCTAACTATGGCTACACCTTC.

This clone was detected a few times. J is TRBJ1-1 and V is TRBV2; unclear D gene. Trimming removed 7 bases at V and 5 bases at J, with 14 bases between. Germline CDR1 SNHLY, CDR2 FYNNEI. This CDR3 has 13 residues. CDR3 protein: CASILTSETEAFF. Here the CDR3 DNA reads TGTGCCAGCATTCTCACCTCGGAGACTGAAGCTTTCTTT.

CDR3 nucleotide sequence: TGTGCCAGCTTCGCTGGACAGTCGAATGAAAAACTGTTTTTT. Protein sequence: CASFAGQSNEKLFF. The chain has TRBV6-6 and TRBJ1-4, with D maybe TRBD1 (6 bases). Germline V gives CDR1 MNHNY, CDR2 SVGAGI (reference sequence). The germline V and J ends were trimmed by 8 bases and 5 bases, with 15 bases remaining between them. The CDR3 is made up of 14 amino acids.

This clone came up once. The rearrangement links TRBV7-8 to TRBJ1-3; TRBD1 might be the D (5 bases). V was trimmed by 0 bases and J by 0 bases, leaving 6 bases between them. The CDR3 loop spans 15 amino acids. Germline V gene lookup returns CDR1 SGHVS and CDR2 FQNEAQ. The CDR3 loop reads CASSLAGTSGNTIYF. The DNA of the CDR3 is TGTGCCAGCAGCTTAGCCGGGACCTCTGGAAACACCATATATTTT.

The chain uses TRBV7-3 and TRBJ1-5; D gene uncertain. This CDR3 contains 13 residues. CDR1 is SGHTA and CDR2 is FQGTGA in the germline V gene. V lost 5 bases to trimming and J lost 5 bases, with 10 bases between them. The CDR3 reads CASSPDVDQPQHF. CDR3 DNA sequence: TGTGCCAGCAGCCCCGATGTAGATCAGCCCCAGCATTTT.